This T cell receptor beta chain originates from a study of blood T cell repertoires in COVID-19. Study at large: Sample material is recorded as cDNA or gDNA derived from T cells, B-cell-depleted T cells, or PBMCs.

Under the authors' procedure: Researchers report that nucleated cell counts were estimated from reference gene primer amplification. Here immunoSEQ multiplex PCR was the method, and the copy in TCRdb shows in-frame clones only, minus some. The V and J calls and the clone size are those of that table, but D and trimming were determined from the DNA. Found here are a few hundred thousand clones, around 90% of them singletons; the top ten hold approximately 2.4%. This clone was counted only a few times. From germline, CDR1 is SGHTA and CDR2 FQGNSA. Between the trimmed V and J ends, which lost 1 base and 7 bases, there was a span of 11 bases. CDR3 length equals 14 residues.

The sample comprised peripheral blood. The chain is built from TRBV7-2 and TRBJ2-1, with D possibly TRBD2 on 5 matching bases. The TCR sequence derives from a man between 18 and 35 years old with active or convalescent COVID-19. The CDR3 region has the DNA TGTGCCAGCAGCTTAGTAGGAGCGGATAATGAGCAGTTCTTC. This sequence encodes CASSLVGADNEQFF.